Sequencing of this TCR beta chain was carried out in a study of Graves' ophthalmopathy and Graves' hyperthyroidism. For the study at large: A follow-up of 18 months without ophthalmopathy meant that hyperthyroidism was stable.

This CDR3 comprises 16 residues. The germline V gene has CDR1 PRHDT and CDR2 FYEKMQ (reference sequence). V shed 5 bases and J shed 2 bases, with 13 bases lying between them. RNA served as the template for amplifying TCR beta CDR3 regions. HTBI primers were employed in first-round RT-PCR, then a second-round multiplex PCR followed. TCRdb re-called the multiplex PCR reads with MiXCR, one entry per CDR3 protein. This sample has approximately 1.2 million distinct CDR3 sequences, with around a third found just once. This clonotype has at least ten counts. Orbital computed tomography, thyroid ultrasound, TRAb, serum thyroxine and clinical symptoms formed the basis of diagnosis.

This sequence originates from an adult man with Graves' hyperthyroidism. The specimen sequenced was peripheral blood or thyroid tissue (not recorded which). This chain uses TRBV13 with TRBJ2-6; TRBD2 might be the D (6 bases). Written as DNA, the CDR3 is TGTGCCAGCAGCCAGCAGGAGGGACCTGGGGCCAACGTCCTGACTTTC. Translation: CASSQQEGPGANVLTF.